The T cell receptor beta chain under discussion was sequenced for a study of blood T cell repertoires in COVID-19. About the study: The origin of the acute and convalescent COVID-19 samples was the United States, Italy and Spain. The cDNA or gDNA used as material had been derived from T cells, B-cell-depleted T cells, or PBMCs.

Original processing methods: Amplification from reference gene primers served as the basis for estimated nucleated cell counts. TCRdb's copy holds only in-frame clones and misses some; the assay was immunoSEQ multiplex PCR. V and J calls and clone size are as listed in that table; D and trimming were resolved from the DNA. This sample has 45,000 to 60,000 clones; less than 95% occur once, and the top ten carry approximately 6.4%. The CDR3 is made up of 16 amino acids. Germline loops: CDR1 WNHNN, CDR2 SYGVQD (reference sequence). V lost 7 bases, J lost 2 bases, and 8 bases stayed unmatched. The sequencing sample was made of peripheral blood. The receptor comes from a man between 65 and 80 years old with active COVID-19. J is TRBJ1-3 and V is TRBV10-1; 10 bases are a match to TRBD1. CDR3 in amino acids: CASNKGQGFPGNTIYF. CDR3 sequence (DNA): TGCGCCAGCAATAAGGGACAGGGGTTTCCTGGAAACACCATATATTTT.